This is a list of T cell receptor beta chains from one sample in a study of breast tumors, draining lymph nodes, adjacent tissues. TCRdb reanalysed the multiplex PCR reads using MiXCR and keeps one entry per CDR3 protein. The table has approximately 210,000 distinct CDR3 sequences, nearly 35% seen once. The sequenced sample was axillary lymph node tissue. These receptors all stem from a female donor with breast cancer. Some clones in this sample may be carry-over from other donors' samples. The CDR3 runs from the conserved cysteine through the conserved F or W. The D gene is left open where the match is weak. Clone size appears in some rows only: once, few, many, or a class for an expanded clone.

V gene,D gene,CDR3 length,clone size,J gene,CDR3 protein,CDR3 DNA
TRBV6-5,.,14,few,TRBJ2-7,CASSPGGHSYEQYF,TGTGCCAGCAGTCCCGGAGGACACTCCTACGAGCAGTACTTC
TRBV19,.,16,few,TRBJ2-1,CASSNRRAGVYNEQFF,TGTGCCAGTAGTAACCGACGGGCAGGAGTCTACAATGAGCAGTTCTTC
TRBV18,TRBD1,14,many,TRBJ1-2,CASSPDRENYGYTF,TGTGCCAGCTCACCGGACAGGGAGAACTATGGCTACACCTTC
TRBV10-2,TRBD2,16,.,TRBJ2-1,CASSEASGSPKNEQFF,TGCGCCAGCAGTGAGGCTAGCGGATCGCCTAAGAATGAGCAGTTCTTC
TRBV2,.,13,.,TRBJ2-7,CASLRATAYEQYF,TGTGCCAGCCTACGGGCTACAGCATACGAGCAGTACTTC
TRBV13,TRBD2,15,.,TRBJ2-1,CASSRRGRAFDEQFF,TGTGCCAGCAGCCGGCGCGGGAGGGCCTTTGATGAGCAGTTCTTC
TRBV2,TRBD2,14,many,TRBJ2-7,CASSVAGGGYEQYF,TGTGCCAGCAGTGTCGCGGGAGGAGGATACGAGCAGTACTTC
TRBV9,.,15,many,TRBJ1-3,CASSVVEGVGNTIYF,TGTGCCAGCAGCGTAGTTGAGGGGGTTGGAAACACCATATATTTT
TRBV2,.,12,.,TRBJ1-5,CASRASNQPQHF,TGTGCCAGCAGAGCTAGCAATCAGCCCCAGCATTTT
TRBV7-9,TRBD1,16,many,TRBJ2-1,CASSFGPGQGDNEQFF,TGTGCCAGCAGCTTTGGACCGGGACAGGGGGACAATGAGCAGTTCTTC
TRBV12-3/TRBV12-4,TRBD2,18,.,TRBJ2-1,CASSTTSGRAISYNEQFF,TGTGCCAGCAGTACCACTAGCGGGAGGGCCATCTCCTACAATGAGCAGTTCTTC
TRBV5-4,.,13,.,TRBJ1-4,CASSLRGAEKLFF,TGTGCCAGCAGCTTACGGGGGGCTGAAAAACTGTTTTTT
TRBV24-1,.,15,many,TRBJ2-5,CATSDGGGIGETQYF,TGTGCCACCAGTGATGGTGGGGGGATCGGTGAGACCCAGTACTTC
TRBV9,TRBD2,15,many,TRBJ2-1,CASSATSGGAGEQFF,TGTGCCAGCAGCGCTACTAGCGGGGGGGCCGGTGAGCAGTTCTTC
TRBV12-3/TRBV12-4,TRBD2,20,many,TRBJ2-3,CASSLPSGLAGATSTDTQYF,TGTGCCAGCAGCCTACCTAGTGGACTAGCGGGGGCGACTAGCACAGATACGCAGTATTTT
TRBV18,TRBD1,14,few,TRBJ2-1,CASSPPTSGTEGFF,TGTGCCAGCTCACCACCAACGTCCGGGACAGAGGGGTTCTTC
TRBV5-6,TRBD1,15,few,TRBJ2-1,CASSLGDREDYEQFF,TGTGCCAGCAGCTTGGGGGACAGGGAAGATTATGAGCAGTTCTTC
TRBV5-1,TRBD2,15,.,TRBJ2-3,CASSSKRGGTDTQYF,TGCGCCAGCAGCTCTAAGCGGGGGGGCACAGATACGCAGTATTTT
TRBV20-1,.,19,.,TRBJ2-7,CSARDQLSTEDGIGYEQYF,TGCAGTGCTAGAGATCAATTGAGTACGGAGGATGGAATCGGCTACGAGCAGTACTTC
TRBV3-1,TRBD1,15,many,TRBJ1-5,CASSQGGQGTQPQHF,TGTGCCAGCAGCCAAGGAGGACAGGGGACTCAGCCCCAGCATTTT
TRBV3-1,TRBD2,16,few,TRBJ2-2,CASSLGLAGVGGELFF,TGTGCCAGCAGCCTCGGACTAGCGGGAGTGGGCGGGGAGCTGTTTTTT
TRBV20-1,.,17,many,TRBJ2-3,CSASIRLDTRFTDTQYF,TGCAGTGCTAGTATACGACTGGACACCCGATTCACAGATACGCAGTATTTT
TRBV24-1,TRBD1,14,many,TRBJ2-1,CATSVQTGGYEQFF,TGTGCCACCAGTGTCCAAACAGGGGGCTATGAGCAGTTCTTC
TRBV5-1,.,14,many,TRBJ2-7,CASSFSGLSYEQYF,TGCGCCAGCAGCTTCTCGGGGCTGTCCTACGAGCAGTACTTC
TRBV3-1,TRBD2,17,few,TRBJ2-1,CASSLAVGSGTYNEQFF,TGTGCCAGCAGCCTGGCGGTAGGTAGCGGGACATACAATGAGCAGTTCTTC
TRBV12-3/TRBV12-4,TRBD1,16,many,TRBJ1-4,CASSSGRQGRNEKLFF,TGTGCCAGCAGTTCCGGAAGACAGGGCCGAAATGAAAAACTGTTTTTT
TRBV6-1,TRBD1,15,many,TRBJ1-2,CASRPGGQGARGYTF,TGTGCCAGCAGGCCGGGCGGCCAGGGGGCGCGGGGCTACACCTTC
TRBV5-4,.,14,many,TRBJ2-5,CASSLAPGQETQYF,TGTGCCAGCAGCTTGGCCCCAGGACAAGAGACCCAGTACTTC
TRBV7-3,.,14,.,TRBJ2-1,CASSLGVWGNEQFF,TGTGCCAGCAGCTTAGGGGTTTGGGGTAATGAGCAGTTCTTC
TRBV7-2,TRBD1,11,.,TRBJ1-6,CASSLSGQGRF,TGTGCCAGCAGCTTATCGGGACAGGGCCGGTTT
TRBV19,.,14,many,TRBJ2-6,CASRSRSGANVLTF,TGTGCCAGTAGGTCGCGCTCTGGGGCCAACGTCCTGACTTTC
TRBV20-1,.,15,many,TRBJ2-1,CSARGGMSSYNEQFF,TGCAGTGCTAGAGGTGGGATGAGCTCCTACAATGAGCAGTTCTTC
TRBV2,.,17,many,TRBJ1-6,CASSERRASSYNSPLHF,TGTGCCAGCAGTGAAAGACGGGCAAGCTCCTATAATTCACCCCTCCACTTT
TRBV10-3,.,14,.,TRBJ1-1,CAISAGGGPSEAFF,TGTGCCATCAGTGCCGGGGGGGGCCCCTCAGAAGCTTTCTTT
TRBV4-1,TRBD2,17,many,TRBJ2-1,CASSQSRSLAGDNEQFF,TGCGCCAGCAGCCAGAGCCGGAGTCTAGCGGGTGACAATGAGCAGTTCTTC
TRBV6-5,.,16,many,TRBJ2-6,CASSYGTTSGANVLTF,TGTGCCAGCAGTTACGGGACAACCTCTGGGGCCAACGTCCTGACTTTC